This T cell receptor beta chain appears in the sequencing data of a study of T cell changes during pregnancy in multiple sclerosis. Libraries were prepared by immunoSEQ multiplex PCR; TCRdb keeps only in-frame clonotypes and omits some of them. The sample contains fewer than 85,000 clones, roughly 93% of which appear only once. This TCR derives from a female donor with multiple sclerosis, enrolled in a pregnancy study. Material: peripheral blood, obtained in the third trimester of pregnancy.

This CDR3 reads CASSDWQAGSGELFF. DNA of the CDR3: TGTGCCAGCAGTGACTGGCAGGCTGGGTCCGGGGAGCTGTTTTTT. The chain couples TRBV6-4 to TRBJ2-2; D gene ambiguous. The CDR3 extends over 15 amino acids. The V end lost 1 base, the J end lost 6 bases, and 12 bases lay between the germline ends. Germline V gives CDR1 MRHNA, CDR2 SNTAGT.